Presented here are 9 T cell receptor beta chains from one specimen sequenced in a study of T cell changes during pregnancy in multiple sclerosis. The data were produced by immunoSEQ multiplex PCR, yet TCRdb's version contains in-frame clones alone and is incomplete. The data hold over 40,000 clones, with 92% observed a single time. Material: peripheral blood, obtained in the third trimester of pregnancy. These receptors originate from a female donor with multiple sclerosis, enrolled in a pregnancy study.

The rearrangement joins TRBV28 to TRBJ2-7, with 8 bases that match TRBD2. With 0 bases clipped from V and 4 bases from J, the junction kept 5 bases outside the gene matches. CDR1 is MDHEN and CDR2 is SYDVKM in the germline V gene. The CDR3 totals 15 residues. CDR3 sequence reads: CASSLWRGVRYEQYF. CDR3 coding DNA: TGTGCCAGCAGTTTATGGCGGGGGGTGAGATACGAGCAGTACTTC. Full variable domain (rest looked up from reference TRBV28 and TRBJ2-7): DVKVTQSSRYLVKRTGEKVFLECVQDMDHENMFWYRQDPGLGLRLIYFSYDVKMKEKGDIPEGYSVSREKKERFSLILESASTNQTSMYLCASSLWRGVRYEQYFGPGTRLTVT.

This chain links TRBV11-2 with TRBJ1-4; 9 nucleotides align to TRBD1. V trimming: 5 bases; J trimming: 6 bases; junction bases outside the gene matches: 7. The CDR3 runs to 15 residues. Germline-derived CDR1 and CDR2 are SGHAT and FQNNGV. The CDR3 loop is CASSPGTGLDEKLFF. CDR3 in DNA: TGTGCCAGCAGCCCAGGGACAGGGTTGGATGAAAAACTGTTTTTT.

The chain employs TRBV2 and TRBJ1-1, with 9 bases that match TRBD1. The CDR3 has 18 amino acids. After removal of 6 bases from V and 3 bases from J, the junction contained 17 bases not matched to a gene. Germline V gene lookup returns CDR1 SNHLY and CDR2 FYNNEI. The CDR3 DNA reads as TGTGCCAGCAGCGATATCACGAGGCTCGGGACAGGGTACACTGAAGCTTTCTTT. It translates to CASSDITRLGTGYTEAFF.

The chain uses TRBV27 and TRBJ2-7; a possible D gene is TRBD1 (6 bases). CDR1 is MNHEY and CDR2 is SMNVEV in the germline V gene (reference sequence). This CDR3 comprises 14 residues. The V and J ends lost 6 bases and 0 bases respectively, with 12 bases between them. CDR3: CASSARGRSYEQYF. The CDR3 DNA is TGTGCCAGCAGCGCCAGGGGCCGCTCCTACGAGCAGTACTTC.

The CDR3: CASSRRTTGVGEQFF. The CDR3 nucleotides read TGTGCCAGCAGCCGACGGACGACAGGGGTTGGCGAGCAGTTCTTC. The chain combines TRBV6-5 with TRBJ2-1; TRBD1 agrees at 8 bases. The CDR3 is 15 amino acids. V was clipped by 6 bases and J by 10 bases; unmatched bases: 14. The germline gives CDR1 MNHEY, CDR2 SVGAGI.

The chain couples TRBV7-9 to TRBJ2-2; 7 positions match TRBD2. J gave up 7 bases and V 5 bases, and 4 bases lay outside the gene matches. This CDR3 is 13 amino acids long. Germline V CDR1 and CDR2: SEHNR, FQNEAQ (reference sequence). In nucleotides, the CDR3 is TGTGCCAGCAGCGTGGCGGGGGTCGGGGAGCTGTTTTTT. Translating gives CASSVAGVGELFF.

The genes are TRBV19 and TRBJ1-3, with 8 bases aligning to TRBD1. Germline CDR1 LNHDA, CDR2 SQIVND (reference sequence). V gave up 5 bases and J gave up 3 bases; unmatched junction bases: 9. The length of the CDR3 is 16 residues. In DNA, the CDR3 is TGTGCCAGTAGTCACCGTCTGGACAGGGTTGGAAACACCATATATTTT. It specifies CASSHRLDRVGNTIYF.

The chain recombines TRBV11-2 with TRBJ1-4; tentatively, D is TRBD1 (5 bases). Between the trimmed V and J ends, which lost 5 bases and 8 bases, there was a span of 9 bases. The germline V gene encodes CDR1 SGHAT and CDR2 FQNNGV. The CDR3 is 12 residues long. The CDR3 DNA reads TGTGCCAGCAGCCCTTGGGGCGAAAAACTGTTTTTT. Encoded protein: CASSPWGEKLFF. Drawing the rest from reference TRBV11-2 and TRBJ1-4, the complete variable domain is EAGVAQSPRYKIIEKRQSVAFWCNPISGHATLYWYQQILGQGPKLLIQFQNNGVVDDSQLPKDRFSAERLKGVDSTLKIQPAKLEDSAVYLCASSPWGEKLFFGSGTQLSVL.

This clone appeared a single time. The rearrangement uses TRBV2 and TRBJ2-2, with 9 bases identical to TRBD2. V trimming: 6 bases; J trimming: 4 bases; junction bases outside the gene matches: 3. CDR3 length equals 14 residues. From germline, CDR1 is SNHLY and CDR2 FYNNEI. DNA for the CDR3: TGTGCCAGCAGCCCGGGACTAGCCACCGGGGAGCTGTTTTTT. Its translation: CASSPGLATGELFF.